The subject of this entry is one T cell receptor (beta chain). As handled by the study authors: Estimation of nucleated cell counts relied on the amplification of reference gene primers. Sequenced by immunoSEQ multiplex PCR; TCRdb stores in-frame clones only, minus some. Clone size and V and J calls were adopted from that table, with D and trimming inferred from the DNA. The table lists hundreds of thousands of clones, roughly 90% of them singletons. V dropped 4 bases and J dropped 1; count of bases not matched to a gene: 3. The CDR3 spans 15 residues. Per germline, CDR1 MDHEN and CDR2 SYDVKM. This entry belongs to a study of blood T cell repertoires in COVID-19. Study-wide context: From the United States, Italy and Spain came samples of acute and convalescent COVID-19. T cells, B-cell-depleted T cells, or PBMCs supplied cDNA or gDNA.

Patients of the Seattle cohort, enrolled during active infection, were followed longitudinally. The chain is built from TRBV28 and TRBJ1-5, with 8 bases that match TRBD1. Sequenced: peripheral blood. This TCR was recovered from a woman in her twenties or thirties with COVID-19, enrolled during active disease. CDR3 sequence (DNA): TGTGCCAGCAGTTCCAGGGGGCGAAGCAATCAGCCCCAGCATTTT. Its translation is CASSSRGRSNQPQHF.